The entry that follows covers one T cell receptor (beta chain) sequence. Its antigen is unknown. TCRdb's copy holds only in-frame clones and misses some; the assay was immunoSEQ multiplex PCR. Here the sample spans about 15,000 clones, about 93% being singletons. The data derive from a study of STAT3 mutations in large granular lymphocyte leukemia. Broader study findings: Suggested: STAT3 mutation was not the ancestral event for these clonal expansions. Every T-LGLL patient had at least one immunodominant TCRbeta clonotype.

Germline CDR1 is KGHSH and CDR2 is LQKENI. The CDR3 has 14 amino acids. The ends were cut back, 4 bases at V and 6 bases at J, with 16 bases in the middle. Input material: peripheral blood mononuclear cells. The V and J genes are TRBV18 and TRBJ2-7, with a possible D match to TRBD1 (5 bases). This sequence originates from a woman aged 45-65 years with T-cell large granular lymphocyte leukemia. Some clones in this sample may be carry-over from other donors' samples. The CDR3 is CASSQGWGRGEQYF. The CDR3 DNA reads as TGTGCCAGCTCACAGGGGTGGGGTCGTGGCGAGCAGTACTTC.